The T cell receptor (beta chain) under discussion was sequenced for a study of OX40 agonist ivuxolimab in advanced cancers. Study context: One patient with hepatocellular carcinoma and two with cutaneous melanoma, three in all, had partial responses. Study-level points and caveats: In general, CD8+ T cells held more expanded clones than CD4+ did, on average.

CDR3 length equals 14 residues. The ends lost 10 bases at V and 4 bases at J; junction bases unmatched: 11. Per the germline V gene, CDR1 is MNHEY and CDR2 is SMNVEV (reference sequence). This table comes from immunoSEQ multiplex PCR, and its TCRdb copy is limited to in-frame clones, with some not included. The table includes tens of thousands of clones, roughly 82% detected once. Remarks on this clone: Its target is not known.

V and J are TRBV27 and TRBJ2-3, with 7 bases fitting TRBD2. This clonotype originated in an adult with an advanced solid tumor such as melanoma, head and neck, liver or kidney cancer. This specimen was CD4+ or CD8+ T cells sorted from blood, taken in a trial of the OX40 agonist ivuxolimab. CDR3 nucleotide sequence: TGTGCCACCCAGAGGTACGGGAGGTCAGATACGCAGTATTTT. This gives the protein CATQRYGRSDTQYF.